Each of the 5 T cell receptor beta chains below was sequenced from the same sample in a study of blood T cell repertoires in COVID-19. The table came from immunoSEQ multiplex PCR; TCRdb's copy has only in-frame clones and leaves some out. The sample shows more than 95,000 clones, around 80% of them seen only once. What was sequenced was peripheral blood. The origin of the receptors is a woman aged 50 to 65 with acute or convalescent COVID-19.

In this sample, this clone turned up a few times. CDR3 loop: CASSFGQVNRLEKLFF. DNA of the CDR3: TGTGCCAGCAGCTTTGGACAGGTGAACCGCCTTGAAAAACTGTTTTTT. This chain connects TRBV7-8 to TRBJ1-4, with 7 bases lining up with TRBD1. The CDR3 extends over 16 amino acids. V lost 3 bases to trimming and J lost 7 bases; unmatched junction nucleotides: 11. Germline CDR1 reads SGHVS; CDR2 reads FQNEAQ.

The chain couples TRBV5-1 to TRBJ1-1, with unresolved D. Germline V gives CDR1 SGHRS, CDR2 YFSETQ. The CDR3 is 15 amino acids. V lost 0 bases and J 2 bases, leaving 11 bases between the germline ends. CDR3 amino acids: CASSLGAASNTEAFF. The CDR3 DNA reads as TGCGCCAGCAGCTTGGGGGCAGCCTCTAACACTGAAGCTTTCTTT.

The table lists this clone with a few counts. The chain combines TRBV28 with TRBJ2-2; 10 bases line up with TRBD1. The CDR3 runs 16 residues. Germline V gene lookup returns CDR1 MDHEN and CDR2 SYDVKM. V lost 5 bases, J lost 1 base, and 4 bases stayed unmatched. The CDR3 nucleotides are TGTGCCAGCAGTGGACAGGGGGTGGGGAACACCGGGGAGCTGTTTTTT. As protein: CASSGQGVGNTGELFF.

This clone was counted a single time. The chain combines TRBV9 with TRBJ1-4, with D unresolved. V was pared by 0 bases and J by 8 bases, with 8 bases between. The germline V gene has CDR1 SGDLS and CDR2 YYNGEE. The length of the CDR3 is 13 residues. DNA of the CDR3: TGTGCCAGCAGCGTAGCTCCGAGGGAAAAACTGTTTTTT. Its translation is CASSVAPREKLFF. The whole variable domain, filled in from reference TRBV9 and TRBJ1-4, reads DSGVTQTPKHLITATGQRVTLRCSPRSGDLSVYWYQQSLDQGLQFLIQYYNGEERAKGNILERFSAQQFPDLHSELNLSSLELGDSALYFCASSVAPREKLFFGSGTQLSVL.

The chain couples TRBV19 to TRBJ2-7, with a tentative D call TRBD2 (6 bases). This CDR3 is built from 13 residues. Looked up from germline, CDR1 is LNHDA and CDR2 is SQIVND (reference sequence). Trimming removed 5 bases from V and 6 bases from J, with 14 bases in between. In nucleotides, the CDR3 is TGTGCCAGTAGTCTAAGAGGGAGGAGCGAGCAGTACTTC. It is translated as CASSLRGRSEQYF.